The 13 T cell receptor beta chains below were found in one sample sequenced in a study of beta chain features in type 1 diabetes. What was sequenced were expressed TCRB transcripts, since all of the isolated RNA had been reverse transcribed. Assay used: immunoSEQ multiplex PCR; TCRdb lists only in-frame clones, some missing. The profile shows roughly 400,000 clones, around 14% of them singletons. Sequenced sample: naive CD4+ T cells from blood. The receptors shown here come from a man younger than 45 in good health.

This clone was detected many times. The chain is built from TRBV30 and TRBJ2-5; D could derive from TRBD1 or TRBD2 (5 bases each). The CDR3 is 13 residues long. The germline gives CDR1 GTSNPN, CDR2 SVGIG (reference sequence). The V end was cut by 4 bases, the J end by 5 bases, with 14 bases between. CDR3 sequence: CAWKQRGVETQYF. The CDR3 nucleotides are TGTGCCTGGAAGCAACGAGGGGTGGAGACCCAGTACTTC.

This chain joins TRBV15 and TRBJ2-2; 8 nucleotides agree with TRBD1. V trimming: 5 bases; J trimming: 6 bases; junction bases outside the gene matches: 8. CDR3 length equals 15 residues. Germline V gene sequence: CDR1 LNHNV, CDR2 YYDKDF (reference sequence). The chain's CDR3 is CATSARTGTSGELFF. The CDR3 DNA sequence: TGTGCCACCAGCGCCCGGACAGGGACGTCCGGGGAGCTGTTTTTT.

The genes are TRBV9 and TRBJ2-3, with a weak D call TRBD2 (5 bases). Germline V lookup: CDR1 SGDLS, CDR2 YYNGEE. The CDR3 runs to 13 residues. The V and J ends lost 4 bases and 6 bases respectively, with 12 bases between them. The CDR3, as DNA: TGTGCCAGCAGCCCCCTGGGCGGGGATACGCAGTATTTT. Translating gives CASSPLGGDTQYF.

This chain links TRBV4-3 with TRBJ2-3, with 10 positions matching TRBD2. CDR1 and CDR2 from the germline V gene are LGHNA and YSLEER. This CDR3 is built from 15 residues. V shed 0 bases and J 10 bases; nucleotides not matched to a gene: 7. The CDR3 DNA reads as TGCGCCAGCAGCCAAGATCGTACTAGCGGGGACCCGCAGTATTTT. Amino acid sequence: CASSQDRTSGDPQYF.

The gene calls are TRBV7-2 and TRBJ1-5; D is unresolved. The CDR3 spans 15 residues. Germline loops: CDR1 SGHTA, CDR2 FQGNSA. The V end was cut by 1 base, the J end by 1 base, with 8 bases between. The CDR3 here is CASSLVPASNQPQHF. The DNA for the CDR3 is TGTGCCAGCAGCTTAGTACCTGCGAGCAATCAGCCCCAGCATTTT.

The genes are TRBV9 and TRBJ2-7; D is unclear. Trimming left V 2 bases short and J 6 bases short, with 9 bases between. CDR1 and CDR2 from the germline V gene are SGDLS and YYNGEE. The CDR3 loop spans 12 amino acids. The CDR3 spells CASSVDRPEQYV. Written as DNA, the CDR3 is TGTGCCAGCAGCGTGGATAGACCCGAGCAGTACGTC.

This clone was seen more than once but under ten times. The genes are TRBV7-2 and TRBJ2-3; TRBD2 matches 16 bases. The CDR3 has 18 amino acids. With V trimmed by 4 bases and J by 3 bases, 7 bases remained unmatched. Germline V CDR1 and CDR2: SGHTA, FQGNSA. CDR3: CASSSGLAGGPRTDTQYF. CDR3 DNA: TGTGCCAGCAGCTCGGGACTAGCGGGAGGGCCTAGAACAGATACGCAGTATTTT.

The J gene is TRBJ2-1, the V gene TRBV25-1, with 9 bases aligning to TRBD1. Germline CDR1 MGHDK, CDR2 SYGVNS. The trim removed 6 bases at V and 15 bases at J, leaving 12 bases unmatched. The CDR3 is 13 amino acids. This CDR3 is CASRPTAGTGPFF. The CDR3 DNA reads as TGTGCCAGCAGACCAACTGCAGGGACAGGGCCGTTCTTC.

Concerning this clone itself: The junction departs from germline at one end; a sequencing error may be responsible. This chain joins TRBV11-3 and TRBJ1-2, with D maybe TRBD1 (5 bases). Per the germline V gene, CDR1 is SGHNT and CDR2 is YENEEA. This CDR3 region has 12 residues. The CDR3 protein is CASSLRGDSVSF. The CDR3 DNA follows: TGTGCCAGCAGCTTAAGAGGGGACTCGGTCTCCTTC. Full variable domain (rest looked up from reference TRBV11-3 and TRBJ1-2): EAGVVQSPRYKIIEKKQPVAFWCNPISGHNTLYWYLQNLGQGPELLIRYENEEAVDDSQLPKDRFSAERLKGVDSTLKIQPAELGDSAVYLCASSLRGDSVSFGSGTRLTVV.

The chain couples TRBV11-3 to TRBJ2-5, with 7 nucleotides matching TRBD1. CDR1 SGHNT and CDR2 YENEEA come from the germline V gene. V was clipped by 1 base and J by 3 bases; unmatched bases: 8. The CDR3 consists of 16 residues. CDR3 sequence: CASSLGATGTEETQYF. The DNA for the CDR3 is TGTGCCAGCAGCTTAGGGGCGACCGGGACAGAAGAGACCCAGTACTTC.

J is TRBJ2-5 and V is TRBV7-3, with 11 bases aligning to TRBD2. V lost 5 bases, J lost 5 bases, and 7 bases stayed unmatched. The CDR3 extends over 15 amino acids. CDR1 and CDR2 from the germline V gene are SGHTA and FQGTGA. For the CDR3, the DNA is TGTGCCAGCAGCCAAACTAGCGGGAGTTCGGAGACCCAGTACTTC. Translation gives CASSQTSGSSETQYF.

The chain has TRBV7-9 and TRBJ2-7; D possibly matches TRBD1 or TRBD2 (5 bases each). Germline CDR1 and CDR2: SEHNR and FQNEAQ (reference sequence). Trimming left V 6 bases short and J 0 bases short, with 15 bases between. This CDR3 spans 15 amino acids. The CDR3, as DNA: TGTGCCAGCAGTATGGGACGGGGCCTCTCCTACGAGCAGTACTTC. This codes for CASSMGRGLSYEQYF.

The chain links TRBV7-9 to TRBJ2-6, with D unclear. Germline lookup yields CDR1 SEHNR and CDR2 FQNEAQ (reference sequence). Trimming pared 3 bases from V and 0 bases from J, leaving 12 bases between. The CDR3 is made up of 17 amino acids. CDR3 sequence: CASSFWQASSGANVLTF. CDR3 DNA: TGTGCCAGCAGCTTTTGGCAGGCCAGCTCTGGGGCCAACGTCCTGACTTTC.